This T cell receptor (beta chain) was profiled in a study of T cells after yellow fever vaccination. TCRdb passed the 5' RACE reads through MiXCR, listing each CDR3 protein once. The table lists hundreds of thousands of distinct CDR3 sequences, roughly 3.5% of them singletons. The CDR3 runs to 17 residues. Germline loops: CDR1 SGHVS, CDR2 FQNEAQ. Trimming took off 3 bases at V and 1 base at J, with 13 bases between the two ends. The TCR originated in a man aged 18 to 29 who received the YFV17D yellow fever vaccine. V and J are TRBV7-8 and TRBJ2-6; D unclear. The source was PBMCs, collected on the day of the yellow fever booster vaccination. CDR3 region: CASSFYASRSGANVLTF. CDR3 nucleotides: TGTGCCAGCAGCTTTTACGCGTCCAGGTCTGGGGCCAACGTCCTGACTTTC.